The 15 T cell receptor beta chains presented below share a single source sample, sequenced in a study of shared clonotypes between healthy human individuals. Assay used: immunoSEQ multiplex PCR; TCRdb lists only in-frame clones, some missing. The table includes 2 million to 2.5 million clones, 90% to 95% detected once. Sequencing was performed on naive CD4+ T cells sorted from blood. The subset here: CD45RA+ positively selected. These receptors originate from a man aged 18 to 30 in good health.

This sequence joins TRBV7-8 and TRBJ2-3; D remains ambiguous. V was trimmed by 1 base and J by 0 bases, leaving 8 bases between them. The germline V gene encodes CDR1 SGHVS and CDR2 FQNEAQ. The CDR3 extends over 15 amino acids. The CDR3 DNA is TGTGCCAGCAGCTTAGTCCGACTCAGCACAGATACGCAGTATTTT. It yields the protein CASSLVRLSTDTQYF.

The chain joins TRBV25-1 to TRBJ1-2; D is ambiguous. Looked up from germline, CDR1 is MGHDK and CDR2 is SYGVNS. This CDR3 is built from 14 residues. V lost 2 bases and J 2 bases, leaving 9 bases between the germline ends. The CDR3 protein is CASSEGEANYGYTF. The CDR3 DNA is TGTGCCAGCAGTGAAGGAGAAGCGAACTATGGCTACACCTTC.

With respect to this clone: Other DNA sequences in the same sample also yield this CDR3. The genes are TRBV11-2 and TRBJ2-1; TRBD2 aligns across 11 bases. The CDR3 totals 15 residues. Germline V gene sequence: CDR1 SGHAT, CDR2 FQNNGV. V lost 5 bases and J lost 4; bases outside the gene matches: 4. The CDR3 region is CASSLAGGRYNEQFF. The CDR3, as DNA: TGTGCCAGCAGCCTAGCGGGAGGTAGGTACAATGAGCAGTTCTTC.

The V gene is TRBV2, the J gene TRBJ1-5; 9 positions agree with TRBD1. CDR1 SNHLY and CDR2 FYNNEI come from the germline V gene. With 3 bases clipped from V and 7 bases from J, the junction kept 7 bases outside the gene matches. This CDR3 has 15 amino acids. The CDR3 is CASSEFGTGLQPQHF. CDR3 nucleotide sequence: TGTGCCAGCAGTGAGTTCGGGACAGGGCTACAGCCCCAGCATTTT.

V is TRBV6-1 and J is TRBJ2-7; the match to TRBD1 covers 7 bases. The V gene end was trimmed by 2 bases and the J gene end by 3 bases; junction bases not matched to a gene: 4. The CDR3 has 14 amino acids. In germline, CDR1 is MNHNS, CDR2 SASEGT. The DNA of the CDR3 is TGTGCCAGCAGTGAATTGGACAGGATCTACGAGCAGTACTTC. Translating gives CASSELDRIYEQYF.

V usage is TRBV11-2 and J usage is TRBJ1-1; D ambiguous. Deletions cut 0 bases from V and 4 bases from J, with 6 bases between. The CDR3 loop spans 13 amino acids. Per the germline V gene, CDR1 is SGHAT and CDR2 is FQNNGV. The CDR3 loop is CASSLDWGTEAFF. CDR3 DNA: TGTGCCAGCAGCTTAGATTGGGGCACTGAAGCTTTCTTT.

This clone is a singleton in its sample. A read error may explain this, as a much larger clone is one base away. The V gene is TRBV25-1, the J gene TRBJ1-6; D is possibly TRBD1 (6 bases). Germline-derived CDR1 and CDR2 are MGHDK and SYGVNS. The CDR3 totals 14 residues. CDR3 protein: CASSDTQGISSLHF. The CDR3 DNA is TGTGCCAGCAGTGATACGCAGGGGATTTCATCCCTCCACTTT. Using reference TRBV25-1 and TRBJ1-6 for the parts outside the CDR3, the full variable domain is EADIYQTPRYLVIGTGKKITLECSQTMGHDKMYWYQQDPGMELHLIHYSYGVNSTEKGDLSSESTVSRIRTEHFPLTLESARPSHTSQYLCASSDTQGISSLHFGNGTRLTVT.

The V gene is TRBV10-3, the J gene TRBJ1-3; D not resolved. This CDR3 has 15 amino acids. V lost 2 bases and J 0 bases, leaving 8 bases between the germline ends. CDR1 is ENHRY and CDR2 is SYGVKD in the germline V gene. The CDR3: CAISEGPGSGNTIYF. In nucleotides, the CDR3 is TGTGCCATCAGTGAGGGCCCGGGCTCTGGAAACACCATATATTTT.

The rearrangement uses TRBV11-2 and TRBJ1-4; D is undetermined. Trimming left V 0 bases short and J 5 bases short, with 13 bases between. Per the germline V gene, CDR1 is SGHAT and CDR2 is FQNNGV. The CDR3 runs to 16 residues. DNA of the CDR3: TGTGCCAGCAGCTTAGATCTAGTCAGCCCAAATGAAAAACTGTTTTTT. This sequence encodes CASSLDLVSPNEKLFF.

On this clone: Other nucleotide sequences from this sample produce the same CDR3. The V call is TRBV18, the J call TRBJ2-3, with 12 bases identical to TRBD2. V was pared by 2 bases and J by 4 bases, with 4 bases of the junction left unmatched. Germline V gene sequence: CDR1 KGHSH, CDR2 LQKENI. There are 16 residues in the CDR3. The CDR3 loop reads CASSPTLAGGSDTQYF. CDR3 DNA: TGTGCCAGCTCACCAACCCTAGCGGGGGGGTCAGATACGCAGTATTTT.

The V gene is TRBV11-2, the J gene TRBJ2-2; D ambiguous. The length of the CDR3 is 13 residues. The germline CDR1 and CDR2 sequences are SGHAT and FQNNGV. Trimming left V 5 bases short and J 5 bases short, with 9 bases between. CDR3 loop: CASSPRLTGELFF. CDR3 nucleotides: TGTGCCAGCAGCCCCAGGTTGACCGGGGAGCTGTTTTTT.

This CDR3 reads CASSLDGDFQETQYF. DNA for the CDR3: TGTGCCAGCAGCTTAGACGGGGATTTCCAAGAGACCCAGTACTTC. The chain links TRBV11-2 to TRBJ2-5; D is perhaps TRBD2 (5 bases). The CDR3 has 15 residues. Trimming stripped 0 bases from V and 1 base from J, with 9 bases between. Per the germline V gene, CDR1 is SGHAT and CDR2 is FQNNGV.

CDR3 sequence: CAWSLGLSQETQYF. CDR3 nucleotides: TGTGCCTGGAGCCTGGGACTAAGCCAAGAGACCCAGTACTTC. This sequence joins TRBV30 and TRBJ2-5; 7 bases agree with TRBD2. Per the germline V gene, CDR1 is GTSNPN and CDR2 is SVGIG (reference sequence). The CDR3 sequence is 14 residues long. V gave up 3 bases and J gave up 1 base; unmatched junction bases: 5.

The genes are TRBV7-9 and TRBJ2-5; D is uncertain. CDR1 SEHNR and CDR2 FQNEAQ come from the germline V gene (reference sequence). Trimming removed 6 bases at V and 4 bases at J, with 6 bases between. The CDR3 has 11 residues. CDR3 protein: CASRNGETQYF. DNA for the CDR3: TGTGCCAGCAGGAACGGAGAGACCCAGTACTTC.

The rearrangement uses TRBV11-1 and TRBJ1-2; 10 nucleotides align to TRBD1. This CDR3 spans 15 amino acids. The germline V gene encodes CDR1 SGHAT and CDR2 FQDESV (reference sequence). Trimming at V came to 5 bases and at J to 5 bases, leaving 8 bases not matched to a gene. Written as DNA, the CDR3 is TGTGCCAGCAGCACGGGGGACAGGGGCGTTTATGGCTACACCTTC. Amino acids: CASSTGDRGVYGYTF.